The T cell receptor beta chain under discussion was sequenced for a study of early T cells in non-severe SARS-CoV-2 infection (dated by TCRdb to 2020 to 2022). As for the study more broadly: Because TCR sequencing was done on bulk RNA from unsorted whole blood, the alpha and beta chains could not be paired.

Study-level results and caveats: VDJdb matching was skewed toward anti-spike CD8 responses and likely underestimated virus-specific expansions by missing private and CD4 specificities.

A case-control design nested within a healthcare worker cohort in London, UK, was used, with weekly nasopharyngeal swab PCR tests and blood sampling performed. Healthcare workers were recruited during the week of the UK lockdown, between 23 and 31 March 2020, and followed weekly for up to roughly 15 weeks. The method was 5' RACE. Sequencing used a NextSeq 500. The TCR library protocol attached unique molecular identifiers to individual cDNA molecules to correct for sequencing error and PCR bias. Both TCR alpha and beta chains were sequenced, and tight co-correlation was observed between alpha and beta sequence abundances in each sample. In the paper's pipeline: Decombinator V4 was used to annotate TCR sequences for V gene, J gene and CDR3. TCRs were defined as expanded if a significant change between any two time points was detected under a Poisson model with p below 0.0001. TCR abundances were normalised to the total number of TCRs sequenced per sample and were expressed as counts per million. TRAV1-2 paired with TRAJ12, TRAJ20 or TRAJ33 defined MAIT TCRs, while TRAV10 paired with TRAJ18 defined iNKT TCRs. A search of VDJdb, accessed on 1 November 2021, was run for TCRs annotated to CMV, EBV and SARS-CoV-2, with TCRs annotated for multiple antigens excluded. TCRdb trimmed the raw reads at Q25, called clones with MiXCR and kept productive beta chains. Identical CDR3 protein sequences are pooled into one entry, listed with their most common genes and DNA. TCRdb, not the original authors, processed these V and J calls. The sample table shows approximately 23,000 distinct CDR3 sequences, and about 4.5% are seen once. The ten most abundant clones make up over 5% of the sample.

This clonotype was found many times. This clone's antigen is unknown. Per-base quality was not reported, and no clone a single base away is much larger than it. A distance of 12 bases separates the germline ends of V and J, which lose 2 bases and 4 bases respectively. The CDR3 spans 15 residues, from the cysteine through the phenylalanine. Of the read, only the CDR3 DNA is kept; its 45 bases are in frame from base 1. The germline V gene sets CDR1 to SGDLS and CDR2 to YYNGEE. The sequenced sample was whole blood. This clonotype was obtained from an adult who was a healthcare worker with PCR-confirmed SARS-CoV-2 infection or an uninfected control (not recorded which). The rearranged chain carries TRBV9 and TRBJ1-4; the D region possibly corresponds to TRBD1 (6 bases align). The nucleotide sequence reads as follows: TGTGCCAGCAGCGTCGGACAGTCCCTTAATGAAAAACTGTTTTTT. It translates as CASSVGQSLNEKLFF.